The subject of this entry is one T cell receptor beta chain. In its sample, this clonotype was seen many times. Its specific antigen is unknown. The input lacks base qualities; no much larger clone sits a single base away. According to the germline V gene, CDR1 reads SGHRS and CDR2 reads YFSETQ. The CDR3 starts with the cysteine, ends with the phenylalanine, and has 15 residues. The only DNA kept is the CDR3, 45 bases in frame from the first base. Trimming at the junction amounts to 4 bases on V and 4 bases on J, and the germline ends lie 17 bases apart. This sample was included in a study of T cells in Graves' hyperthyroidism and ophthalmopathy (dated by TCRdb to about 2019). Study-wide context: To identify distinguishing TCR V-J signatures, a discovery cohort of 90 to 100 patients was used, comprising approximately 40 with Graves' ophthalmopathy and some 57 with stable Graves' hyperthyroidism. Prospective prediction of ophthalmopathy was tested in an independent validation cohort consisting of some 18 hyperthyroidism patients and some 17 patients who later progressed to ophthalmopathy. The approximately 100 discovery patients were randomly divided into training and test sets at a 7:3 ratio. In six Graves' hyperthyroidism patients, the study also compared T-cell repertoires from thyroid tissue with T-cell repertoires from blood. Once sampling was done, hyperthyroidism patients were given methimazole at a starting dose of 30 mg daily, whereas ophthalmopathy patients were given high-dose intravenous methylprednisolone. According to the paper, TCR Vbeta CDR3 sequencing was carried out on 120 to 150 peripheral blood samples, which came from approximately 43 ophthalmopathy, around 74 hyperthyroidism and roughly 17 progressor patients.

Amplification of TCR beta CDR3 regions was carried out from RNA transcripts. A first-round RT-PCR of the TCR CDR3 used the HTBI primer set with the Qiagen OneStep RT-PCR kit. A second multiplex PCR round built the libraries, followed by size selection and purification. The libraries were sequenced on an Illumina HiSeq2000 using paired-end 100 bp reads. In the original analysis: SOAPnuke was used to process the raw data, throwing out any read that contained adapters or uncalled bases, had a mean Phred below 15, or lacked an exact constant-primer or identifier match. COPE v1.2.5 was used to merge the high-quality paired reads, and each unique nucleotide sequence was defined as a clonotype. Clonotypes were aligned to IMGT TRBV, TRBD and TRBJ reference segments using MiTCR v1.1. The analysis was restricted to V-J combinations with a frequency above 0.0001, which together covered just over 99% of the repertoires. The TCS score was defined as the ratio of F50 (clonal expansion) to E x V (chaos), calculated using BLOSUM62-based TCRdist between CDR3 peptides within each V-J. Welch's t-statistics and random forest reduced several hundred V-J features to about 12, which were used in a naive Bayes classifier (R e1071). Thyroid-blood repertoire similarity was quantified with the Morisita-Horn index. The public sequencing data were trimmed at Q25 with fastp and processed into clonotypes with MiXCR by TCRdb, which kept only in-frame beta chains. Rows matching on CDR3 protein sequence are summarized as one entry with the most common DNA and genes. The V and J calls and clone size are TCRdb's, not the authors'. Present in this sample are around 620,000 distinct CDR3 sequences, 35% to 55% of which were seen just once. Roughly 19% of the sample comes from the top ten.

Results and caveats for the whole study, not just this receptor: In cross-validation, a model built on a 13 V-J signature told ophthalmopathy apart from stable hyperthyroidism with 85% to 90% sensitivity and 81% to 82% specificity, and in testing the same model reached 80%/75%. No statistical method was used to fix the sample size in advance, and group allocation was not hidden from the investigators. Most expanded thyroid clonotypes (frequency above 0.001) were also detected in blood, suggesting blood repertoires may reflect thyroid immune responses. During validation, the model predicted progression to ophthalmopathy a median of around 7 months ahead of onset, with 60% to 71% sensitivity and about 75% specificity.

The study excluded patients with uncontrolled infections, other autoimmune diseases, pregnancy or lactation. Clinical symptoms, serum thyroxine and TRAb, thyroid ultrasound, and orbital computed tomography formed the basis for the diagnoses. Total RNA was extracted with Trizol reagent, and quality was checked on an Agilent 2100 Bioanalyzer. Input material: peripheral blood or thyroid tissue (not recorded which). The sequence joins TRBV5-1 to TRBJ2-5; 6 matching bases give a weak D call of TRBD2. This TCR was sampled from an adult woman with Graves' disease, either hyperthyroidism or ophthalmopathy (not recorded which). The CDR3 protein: CASSPGGGNRETQYF. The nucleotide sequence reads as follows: TGCGCCAGCAGCCCTGGAGGCGGGAACAGAGAGACCCAGTACTTC.